This TCR beta chain is from a study of spatial heterogeneity in lung cancer. Each CDR3 protein is one row after TCRdb ran MiXCR on the 5' RACE reads. The sample has tens of thousands of distinct CDR3 sequences; roughly 12% are singletons. V dropped 4 bases and J dropped 7 bases, with 15 bases sitting between them. Germline-derived CDR1 and CDR2 are SGHKS and YYEKEE (reference sequence). The CDR3 contains 13 residues. The time point here: sample taken at primary tumor resection. The sequence was obtained from a male donor with early-stage non-small cell lung cancer. Source: PBMCs, taken at surgery. J is TRBJ2-7 and V is TRBV5-5; D uncertain. As DNA, the CDR3 is TGTGCCAGCAGCCCTCCCGCAATGGGGGAGCAGTACTTC. This translates into CASSPPAMGEQYF.